The text below deals with one T cell receptor beta chain. These data come from a study of shared clonotypes between healthy human individuals. At deep level, the assay was performed. Clones were sequenced by immunoSEQ multiplex PCR, and TCRdb holds only the in-frame ones, with some missing. The repertoire includes about 960,000 clones, around 80% of them detected once, and 1.5% sits in the top ten. The origin of this receptor is a man aged 18 to 35 in good health. The sequencing sample was made of memory CD4+ T cells sorted from blood. Subset: CD45RA-negative fraction.

The CDR3 loop reads CASSSWTGDSSGANVLTF. CDR3 nucleotides: TGTGCCAGCAGCTCTTGGACAGGGGACAGCTCTGGGGCCAACGTCCTGACTTTC. The chain employs TRBV11-2 and TRBJ2-6; TRBD1 aligns across 9 bases. V lost 4 bases, J lost 0 bases, and 7 bases stayed unmatched. CDR1 SGHAT and CDR2 FQNNGV come from the germline V gene. The CDR3 runs to 18 residues.